This T cell receptor (beta chain) was recovered during a study of cytomegalovirus exposure and HLA in healthy donors. CDR3 length: 14 amino acids. Trimming took off 1 base at V and 4 bases at J, with 10 bases between the two ends. Germline V gives CDR1 SGHDN, CDR2 FVKESK. The primer mix had 60 Vbeta and 13 Jbeta primers. This table comes from immunoSEQ multiplex PCR, and its TCRdb copy is limited to in-frame clones, with some not included. Here the sample spans around 91,000 clones, about four fifths being singletons. With regard to this clone: Its target is not known.

Study findings and constraints: Later analysis associated a missense DCLRE1C variant with TCR beta V- and J-gene trimming.

Sequenced input: PBMCs. The TCR originated in a man aged 18 to 35 in good health and CMV-seronegative. The chain links TRBV14 to TRBJ1-2, with D possibly matching TRBD1 (6 bases). CDR3 in amino acids: CASSQGQAIYGYTF. CDR3 coding DNA: TGTGCCAGCAGCCAAGGACAGGCTATCTATGGCTACACCTTC.